The clone carrying this T cell receptor beta chain was observed a few times. Its matching antigen is unknown. The Oncomine TCR Beta short-read assay sequenced DNA from cultured CD4+ T cells. TCRdb ran MiXCR on the PCR reads and lists one entry per CDR3 protein. The sample carries some 10,000 distinct CDR3 sequences, 40% to 45% recorded once. The sample comes from a study of vaccination and CD4 T cells after COVID-19. Study-wide context: Participants were administered two doses of either the BNT162b2 or the mRNA-1273 vaccine.

Treatment noted: roughly 11-day PBMC culture with coronavirus spike peptide pools or control peptides (ViraFEST assay). TCR sequencing followed the expansion of antigen-specific T cells with peptide pools in ViraFEST. This TCR was recovered from a human donor who had recovered from COVID-19. The sequenced sample was CD4+ T cells from blood, cultured in vitro.

The chain's CDR3 is CAWTTKLYGYTF. The CDR3 bases are TGTGCCTGGACGACCAAGCTCTATGGCTACACCTTC. The chain recombines TRBV30 with TRBJ1-2; no definite D call. The V end lost 4 bases, the J end lost 4 bases, and 10 bases lay between the germline ends. The CDR3 length is 12 residues. CDR1 is GTSNPN, CDR2 SVGIG, per germline (reference sequence).